This T cell receptor (beta chain) was retrieved from a study of T cells in Graves' hyperthyroidism and ophthalmopathy. Whole-study context: Before any treatment, at initial diagnosis, peripheral blood was collected. Broader study findings: Expanded thyroid clonotypes (above 0.001) were mostly also found in blood. Ophthalmopathy was model-predicted a median 6.5 months pre-onset.

Trimming cost V 3 bases and J 7 bases; bases outside gene matches: 3. This CDR3 spans 12 amino acids. Germline CDR1 and CDR2: SQVTM and ANQGSEA. Graves' hyperthyroidism was deemed stable given no ophthalmopathy progression within 18 months. There were TCR beta CDR3 regions amplified from RNA transcripts. Researchers ran a first-round RT-PCR on the TCR CDR3 using the HTBI primer set. In TCRdb, the multiplex PCR reads were re-called with MiXCR into one record per CDR3 protein. The repertoire consists of about 320,000 distinct CDR3 sequences, with approximately 17% occurring once and the leading ten covering approximately 35%. A word on this clonotype: Its antigen is currently unknown.

Sequenced material: blood. This sequence was found in a man aged 30 to 39 with Graves' hyperthyroidism. V usage is TRBV29-1 and J usage is TRBJ2-7; TRBD2 agrees at 10 bases. The CDR3 DNA follows: TGCAGCGTTGAGCTAGCGGGGGCAGAGCAGTACTTC. Translation: CSVELAGAEQYF.